Sequencing of this T cell receptor beta chain was carried out in a study of regulatory and conventional T cells in RAG deficiency. Whole-study results and caveats: These Omenn syndrome Treg sorts may hold peripherally activated cells instead. Omenn syndrome and CID/AS patients had approximately 91-fold fewer unique Treg TCR beta sequences, versus approximately 9.8-fold elsewhere.

Clones were read by immunoSEQ multiplex PCR, and TCRdb kept only the in-frame ones, dropping some. The top ten hold 5.4% of the sample, which has more than 30,000 clones, about 87% seen once. Comments on this clone: Antigen: not known.

The same data also went into a second study, on regulatory T cells. From that report: Primers: 52 TRBV forward and 13 TRBJ reverse.

The source of this sequence is a human donor in good health. Sequenced sample: CD8+ T cells sorted from blood.

The CDR3 nucleotides are TGCAGCGTTGAAGGGGGTACTACGGATGAGCAGTTCTTC. Translating it yields CSVEGGTTDEQFF. The rearrangement uses TRBV29-1 and TRBJ2-1; D uncertain. The V end lost 1 base, the J end lost 8 bases, and 12 bases lay between the germline ends. This CDR3 comprises 13 residues. The germline V gene has CDR1 SQVTM and CDR2 ANQGSEA.